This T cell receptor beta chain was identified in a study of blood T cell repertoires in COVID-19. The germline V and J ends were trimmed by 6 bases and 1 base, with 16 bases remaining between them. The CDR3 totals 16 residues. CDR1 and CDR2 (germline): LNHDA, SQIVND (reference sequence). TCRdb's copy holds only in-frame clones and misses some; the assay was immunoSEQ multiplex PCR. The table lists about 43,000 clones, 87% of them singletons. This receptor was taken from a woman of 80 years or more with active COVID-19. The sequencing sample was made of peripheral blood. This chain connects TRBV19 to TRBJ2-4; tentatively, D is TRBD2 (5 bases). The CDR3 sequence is CASSPPAGRAKNIQYF. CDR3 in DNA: TGTGCCAGTAGCCCCCCGGCGGGCAGGGCCAAAAACATTCAGTACTTC.